Listed here are 12 T cell receptor beta chains from one sample, sequenced in a study of T cell responses to AZD1222 COVID-19 vaccine (dated by TCRdb to about 2021). Library construction relied on the immunoSEQ multiplex PCR assay. Not all clones reach the TCRdb copy of this immuneACCESS table, which keeps in-frame sequences only. Checked studies attribute under half of the gap to unresolved V genes and leave the rest unexplained. The sample data list some 130,000 clones, and around 84% of these were observed just once. The ten most abundant clones make up 4.1% of the sample. The time point label, read with the paper, signifies: baseline before first vaccination. The sample consisted of peripheral blood, taken on day 0 of AZD1222 vaccination. The receptors stem from an adult in good health.

The chain carries TRBV7-7 and TRBJ1-1; D unresolved. The germline CDR1 and CDR2 sequences are SSHAT and FNYEAQ (reference sequence). The CDR3 covers 13 residues. The V gene lost 5 bases and the J gene lost 3 bases, with 10 bases spanning the gap. In nucleotides, the CDR3 is TGTGCCAGCAGCCTTCGACGGGACACTGAAGCTTTCTTT. Translated, it gives CASSLRRDTEAFF. Full variable domain (outside the CDR3, taken from reference TRBV7-7 and TRBJ1-1): GAGVSQSPRYKVTKRGQDVTLRCDPISSHATLYWYQQALGQGPEFLTYFNYEAQPDKSGLPSDRFSAERPEGSISTLTIQRTEQRDSAMYRCASSLRRDTEAFFGQGTRLTVV.

This clone was counted only a few times. The chain combines TRBV6-5 with TRBJ2-2; TRBD1 matches 7 bases. The CDR3 spans 14 residues. In germline, CDR1 is MNHEY, CDR2 SVGAGI. J was trimmed by 5 bases and V by 4 bases; bases with no gene match: 4. CDR3 DNA: TGTGCCAGCAGTTCCCGGGACAGTACCGGGGAGCTGTTTTTT. Translation gives CASSSRDSTGELFF.

The V gene is TRBV5-1, the J gene TRBJ1-5; no definite D call. Looked up from germline, CDR1 is SGHRS and CDR2 is YFSETQ. V was trimmed by 2 bases and J by 7 bases, leaving 4 bases between them. This CDR3 spans 11 amino acids. Here the CDR3 reads CASSFGQPQHF. The DNA for the CDR3 is TGCGCCAGCAGCTTTGGACAGCCCCAGCATTTT.

V gene TRBV5-4 combines with J gene TRBJ1-1, with D perhaps TRBD1 (6 bases). Germline V gives CDR1 SGHNT, CDR2 YYREEE (reference sequence). With 8 bases removed from V and 8 bases from J, the gap between germline ends came to 16 bases. This CDR3 comprises 12 residues. CDR3 residues: CASSQGFGEAFF. The DNA of the CDR3 is TGTGCCAGTTCACAGGGTTTTGGGGAAGCTTTCTTT.

The V call is TRBV19, the J call TRBJ2-3; the match to TRBD1 covers 9 bases. This CDR3 region has 18 residues. Trimming at V came to 3 bases and at J to 5 bases, leaving 15 bases not matched to a gene. Germline V lookup: CDR1 LNHDA, CDR2 SQIVND (reference sequence). CDR3 amino acids: CASSINPPNRGPGDTQYF. The CDR3, as DNA: TGTGCCAGTAGTATTAACCCTCCAAACAGGGGGCCTGGAGATACGCAGTATTTT.

CDR3 nucleotide sequence: TGCGCCAGCAGCTTGGGTGTAGCGGGGGGGCGTTATACGCAGTATTTT. Protein: CASSLGVAGGRYTQYF. The chain carries TRBV5-1 and TRBJ2-3; 11 nucleotides agree with TRBD2. The CDR3 covers 16 residues. Germline V CDR1 and CDR2: SGHRS, YFSETQ. V shed 0 bases, J shed 7 bases, and the junction held 7 bases outside the gene matches. Combining the CDR3 with reference TRBV5-1 and TRBJ2-3 gives the whole variable domain KAGVTQTPRYLIKTRGQQVTLSCSPISGHRSVSWYQQTPGQGLQFLFEYFSETQRNKGNFPGRFSGRQFSNSRSEMNVSTLELGDSALYLCASSLGVAGGRYTQYFGPGTRLTVL.

The chain carries TRBV12-5 and TRBJ2-5; D remains ambiguous. V was trimmed by 6 bases and J by 3 bases, leaving 8 bases between them. The CDR3 sequence is 12 residues long. Germline lookup yields CDR1 LGHNT and CDR2 FRNRAP. The CDR3 sequence: CASGPVEETQYF. The CDR3, as DNA: TGTGCTAGTGGCCCTGTAGAAGAGACCCAGTACTTC. Drawing the rest from reference TRBV12-5 and TRBJ2-5, the complete variable domain is DARVTQTPRHKVTEMGQEVTMRCQPILGHNTVFWYRQTMMQGLELLAYFRNRAPLDDSGMPKDRFSAEMPDATLATLKIQPSEPRDSAVYFCASGPVEETQYFGPGTRLLVL.

Here the CDR3 DNA reads TGTGCCAGCAGCTTAAATTCTCTCGTACAAGAGACCCAGTACTTC. Encoded protein: CASSLNSLVQETQYF. V is TRBV5-4 and J is TRBJ2-5; D unresolved. There are 15 residues in the CDR3. V was trimmed by 2 bases and J by 2 bases, leaving 13 bases between them. Germline-derived CDR1 and CDR2 are SGHNT and YYREEE (reference sequence).

The gene calls are TRBV6-5 and TRBJ1-5, with 7 bases aligning to TRBD1. Per germline, CDR1 MNHEY and CDR2 SVGAGI. J was trimmed by 7 bases and V by 6 bases; bases with no gene match: 6. The CDR3 covers 13 residues. The CDR3 is CASRRQGGQPQHF. CDR3 coding DNA: TGTGCCAGCAGACGACAGGGCGGGCAGCCCCAGCATTTT.

This chain connects TRBV27 to TRBJ1-1, with D uncertain. The germline CDR1 and CDR2 sequences are MNHEY and SMNVEV (reference sequence). The CDR3 is 14 amino acids. V was pared by 7 bases and J by 7 bases, with 19 bases between. The CDR3 loop reads CASIDREREGEAFF. DNA of the CDR3: TGTGCCAGCATCGACCGGGAAAGGGAGGGTGAAGCTTTCTTT.

The V and J genes are TRBV27 and TRBJ1-2; D is perhaps TRBD1 (5 bases). Trimming stripped 7 bases from V and 5 bases from J, with 26 bases between. CDR3 length: 17 amino acids. Germline CDR1 reads MNHEY; CDR2 reads SMNVEV (reference sequence). The CDR3 loop reads CASTDSVLGRVSYGYTF. The CDR3 DNA follows: TGTGCCAGCACCGATTCCGTATTGGGCAGGGTGAGTTATGGCTACACCTTC.

CDR3 sequence (DNA): TGTGCCAGTGGCGACAGGGGGCGTATGAACACTGAAGCTTTCTTT. Amino acids: CASGDRGRMNTEAFF. The chain uses TRBV19 and TRBJ1-1, with 10 positions matching TRBD1. CDR1 is LNHDA, CDR2 SQIVND, per germline (reference sequence). CDR3 length: 15 amino acids. Germline trimming cut 8 bases from V and 0 bases from J; bases unmatched to any gene: 6.